What follows describes a single T cell receptor (beta chain). These data originate in a study of cytomegalovirus exposure and HLA in healthy donors. PCR primers comprised 60 Vbeta and 13 Jbeta primers. Produced via immunoSEQ multiplex PCR; TCRdb's table is partial and in-frame only. This table holds 280,000 or so clones, 70% to 90% found once. Trimming removed 8 bases at V and 3 bases at J, with 10 bases between. The CDR3 has 12 amino acids. CDR1 is PRHDT, CDR2 FYEKMQ, per germline (reference sequence). The chain carries TRBV13 and TRBJ1-2; tentative D call: TRBD1 (6 bases). This clonotype originated in a young woman in good health and CMV-seronegative. Sample: PBMCs. The chain's CDR3 is CASGEGDYGYTF. The CDR3 DNA follows: TGTGCCAGCGGCGAGGGGGACTATGGCTACACCTTC.